This is a list of T cell receptor beta chains from one sample in a study of graft-versus-host responses after intestinal transplantation. The assay was immunoSEQ multiplex PCR, and TCRdb's table has in-frame clones only and misses some. The data show approximately 9,300 clones, roughly 29% seen once. The material sequenced was alloreactive CD4+ T cells from a mixed lymphocyte reaction culture, taken before intestinal transplant. These receptors were collected from a human patient who received an intestinal transplant. Both conserved end residues are part of each CDR3. Each record gives: J gene, V gene, CDR3 length, clone size, D gene, CDR3 DNA, CDR3 protein. A D gene is named only where the DNA matches it firmly. Where a row states a size, it is once, few, many or the class of an expanded clone; other rows omit it.

TRBJ1-1	TRBV6-6	16	-	TRBD1	TGTGCCAGCAGCCGTCAGGGACAGCCTATGAACACTGAAGCTTTCTTT	CASSRQGQPMNTEAFF
TRBJ2-7	TRBV27	16	-	TRBD2	TGTGCCAGCAGTTACCATACTAGCGGGGGATACTACGAGCAGTACTTC	CASSYHTSGGYYEQYF
TRBJ2-1	TRBV11-2	16	medium-sized	TRBD2	TGTGCCAGCAGCTTAAGGAGCAGCGGGATCTACAATGAGCAGTTCTTC	CASSLRSSGIYNEQFF
TRBJ2-1	TRBV4-1	17	-	-	TGCGCCAGCAGCCAAGAGGGGGCTCCCAACGATTACAATGAGCAGTTCTTC	CASSQEGAPNDYNEQFF
TRBJ1-1	TRBV27	11	-	-	TGTGCCAGCAGTGTCGGGACGGAAGCTTTCTTT	CASSVGTEAFF
TRBJ2-1	TRBV6-5	16	-	-	TGTGCCAGCAGTTTAGGGGGGCTTAGCTCCTACAATGAGCAGTTCTTC	CASSLGGLSSYNEQFF
TRBJ1-1	TRBV29-1	15	-	-	TGCAGCGGCCCCCCACAGGGACGGCTGAACACTGAAGCTTTCTTT	CSGPPQGRLNTEAFF
TRBJ2-5	TRBV7-2	15	-	TRBD2	TGTGCCAGCAGCTCGTATAGCGGGAGCATGGAGACCCAGTACTTC	CASSSYSGSMETQYF
TRBJ2-3	TRBV5-1	16	-	TRBD1	TGCGCCAGCAGCTCTACCGGGACAGGGAGCACAGATACGCAGTATTTT	CASSSTGTGSTDTQYF
TRBJ2-1	TRBV4-1	16	medium-sized	TRBD2	TGCGCCAGCAGCCAGGGAACAACAGCGGGAGTGAATGAGCAGTTCTTC	CASSQGTTAGVNEQFF
TRBJ2-1	TRBV6-5	13	-	-	TGTGCCAGCAGTCACGGGTTTAACAATGAGCAGTTCTTC	CASSHGFNNEQFF
TRBJ2-7	TRBV6-5	14	few	-	TGTGCCAGCAGTTTATCGGTCCAGTTCTACGAGCAGTACTTC	CASSLSVQFYEQYF